One and the same sample provided the 15 T cell receptor beta chains below, sequenced in a study of regulatory T cells in long-lasting Graves disease. Time point noted: newly diagnosed GD, antithyroid drugs for less than 3 months. RNA from PBMCs was the source of the TCR library. CDR3 regions were amplified by Arm-PCR using iRepertoire HTBI primers to build TCR beta libraries. TCRdb re-analysed the multiplex PCR reads in MiXCR, keeping a single row per CDR3 protein. The table includes just over 600,000 distinct CDR3 sequences, 15% to 20% detected once. These same records also appear under a second study, on T cells in Graves' hyperthyroidism and ophthalmopathy.

The sample consisted of peripheral blood mononuclear cells (PBMCs), taken at new diagnosis, from a patient treated with antithyroid drugs. These receptors were obtained from a woman in her 30s with Graves disease.

Ten or more counts support this clonotype. The chain uses TRBV27 and TRBJ1-2; D not certain. The germline CDR1 and CDR2 sequences are MNHEY and SMNVEV (reference sequence). The CDR3 runs to 16 residues. The ends were cut back, 0 bases at V and 3 bases at J, with 14 bases in the middle. CDR3 DNA: TGTGCCAGCAGTTTATCAGGTGCTACGCCGGACTATGGCTACACCTTC. Encoded protein: CASSLSGATPDYGYTF.

This clonotype was detected many times. The chain links TRBV6-5 to TRBJ2-7, with 11 bases identical to TRBD2. V was pared by 0 bases and J by 1 base, with 2 bases of the junction left unmatched. Germline values: CDR1 MNHEY, CDR2 SVGAGI. CDR3 length equals 16 residues. The DNA of the CDR3 is TGTGCCAGCAGTTACTCCGGGACTAGCGGTTCCTACGAGCAGTACTTC. It encodes CASSYSGTSGSYEQYF.

In its sample, this clonotype was seen a few times. This rearrangement joins TRBV30 to TRBJ2-1, with 13 bases aligning to TRBD2. The CDR3 loop spans 14 amino acids. The J segment lost 6 bases and the V segment lost 4 bases, leaving 3 bases of the junction unmatched. CDR1 is GTSNPN, CDR2 SVGIG, per germline (reference sequence). As DNA, the CDR3 is TGTGCCTGGAACAGACTAGCGGGAGGCAATGAGCAGTTCTTC. As protein: CAWNRLAGGNEQFF.

This clonotype has a count of ten or more. The rearrangement uses TRBV28 and TRBJ1-4, with 7 bases aligning to TRBD1. The CDR3 loop spans 15 amino acids. Trimming took 3 bases from V and 2 from J; bases not matched to a gene: 3. Germline V lookup: CDR1 MDHEN, CDR2 SYDVKM. CDR3 sequence (DNA): TGTGCCAGCAGTTTGCTACAGGGGACTAATGAAAAACTGTTTTTT. Amino acid sequence: CASSLLQGTNEKLFF.

This clonotype was observed many times. The chain carries TRBV10-3 and TRBJ2-1; 15 nucleotides agree with TRBD2. Germline lookup yields CDR1 ENHRY and CDR2 SYGVKD. The CDR3 sequence is 18 residues long. V was clipped by 4 bases and J by 9 bases; unmatched bases: 13. The CDR3 bases are TGTGCCATCAGTGCAGGACTAGCGGGAGGGCGGAGCAGGAGTGAGCAGTTCTTC. Translated, it gives CAISAGLAGGRSRSEQFF.

The CDR3 DNA reads as TGTGCCAGCAGCTTCAGGGCCGTTAATGAAAAACTGTTTTTT. Its protein product is CASSFRAVNEKLFF. The rearrangement uses TRBV5-5 and TRBJ1-4, with D maybe TRBD1 (5 bases). Germline lookup yields CDR1 SGHKS and CDR2 YYEKEE (reference sequence). The CDR3 consists of 14 residues. Trimming removed 2 bases at V and 4 bases at J, with 9 bases between.

The genes are TRBV9 and TRBJ2-1; 10 nucleotides agree with TRBD1. This CDR3 is 16 amino acids long. Germline trimming cut 4 bases from V and 6 bases from J; bases unmatched to any gene: 10. The germline CDR1 and CDR2 sequences are SGDLS and YYNGEE. The CDR3 coding sequence is TGTGCCAGCAGCTTCCGATACGGGACAGGGGTCAATGAGCAGTTCTTC. It specifies CASSFRYGTGVNEQFF.

This clonotype has ten or more counts. This rearrangement joins TRBV10-3 to TRBJ1-5; TRBD1 matches at 7 bases. From germline, CDR1 is ENHRY and CDR2 SYGVKD. The CDR3 covers 14 residues. Germline trimming cut 2 bases from V and 6 bases from J; bases unmatched to any gene: 4. The CDR3 reads CAISETGDGQPQHF. Written as DNA, the CDR3 is TGTGCCATCAGTGAGACAGGGGACGGTCAGCCCCAGCATTTT.

This clonotype came up a few times. The V and J genes are TRBV7-6 and TRBJ2-7; D may be TRBD2 (6 bases). V was cut by 5 bases and J by 0 bases, with 11 bases left in between. Germline CDR1 is SGHVS and CDR2 is FNYEAQ. The CDR3 contains 14 residues. DNA for the CDR3: TGTGCCAGCAGCGGGTGGGGGGTCTCCTACGAGCAGTACTTC. Translating gives CASSGWGVSYEQYF.

Concerning this clonotype: This may be a read error, as it is one base from a much larger clone. The rearrangement uses TRBV27 and TRBJ1-5; TRBD1 matches at 8 bases. The CDR3 runs to 15 residues. Germline CDR1 reads MNHEY; CDR2 reads SMNVEV (reference sequence). The ends lost 6 bases at V and 3 bases at J; junction bases unmatched: 7. The CDR3 nucleotides are TGTGCCAGCAGGGGAGGACAGGGTCCCAATCAGCCCCAGCATTTT. Translation: CASRGGQGPNQPQHF.

The gene calls are TRBV5-5 and TRBJ2-5; unclear D gene. The germline V gene encodes CDR1 SGHKS and CDR2 YYEKEE (reference sequence). CDR3 length equals 15 residues. Trimming took 0 bases from V and 5 from J, leaving 14 bases between them. The CDR3 DNA reads as TGTGCCAGCAGCTTGGTAACAGTAGCATCGGAGACCCAGTACTTC. This gives the protein CASSLVTVASETQYF.

This clonotype was picked up many times. The chain uses TRBV20-1 and TRBJ1-6, with 8 bases lining up with TRBD1. The CDR3 extends over 13 amino acids. Germline CDR1 reads DFQATT; CDR2 reads SNEGSKA (reference sequence). V shed 4 bases, J shed 9 bases, and the junction held 5 bases outside the gene matches. The chain's CDR3 is CSAIAGGGSPLHF. The CDR3 coding sequence is TGCAGTGCTATTGCAGGGGGCGGTTCACCCCTCCACTTT.

This clonotype was recorded a few times. The gene calls are TRBV11-2 and TRBJ1-3; D is unresolved. The CDR3 is 16 residues long. V shed 1 base and J shed 0 bases, with 10 bases lying between them. Germline V gene data show CDR1 as SGHAT and CDR2 as FQNNGV. The DNA for the CDR3 is TGTGCCAGCAGCTTAGTGGGCAGCTACTCTGGAAACACCATATATTTT. Protein sequence: CASSLVGSYSGNTIYF.

The chain has TRBV20-1 and TRBJ2-7, with D perhaps TRBD2 (6 bases). Looked up from germline, CDR1 is DFQATT and CDR2 is SNEGSKA (reference sequence). V was pared by 0 bases and J by 3 bases, with 18 bases between. The CDR3 length is 16 residues. The CDR3 loop is CSARDQVGGRHYEQYF. CDR3 bases: TGCAGTGCTAGAGATCAGGTCGGAGGGAGGCACTACGAGCAGTACTTC.

This clonotype was detected ten times or more. The V and J genes are TRBV18 and TRBJ2-1; D possibly corresponds to TRBD1 (5 bases). V lost 0 bases to trimming and J lost 6 bases, with 12 bases between them. CDR3 length: 15 residues. Germline CDR1 reads KGHSH; CDR2 reads LQKENI. CDR3 sequence: CASSPPNGAFNEQFF. CDR3 bases: TGTGCCAGCTCACCACCGAATGGGGCATTCAATGAGCAGTTCTTC.